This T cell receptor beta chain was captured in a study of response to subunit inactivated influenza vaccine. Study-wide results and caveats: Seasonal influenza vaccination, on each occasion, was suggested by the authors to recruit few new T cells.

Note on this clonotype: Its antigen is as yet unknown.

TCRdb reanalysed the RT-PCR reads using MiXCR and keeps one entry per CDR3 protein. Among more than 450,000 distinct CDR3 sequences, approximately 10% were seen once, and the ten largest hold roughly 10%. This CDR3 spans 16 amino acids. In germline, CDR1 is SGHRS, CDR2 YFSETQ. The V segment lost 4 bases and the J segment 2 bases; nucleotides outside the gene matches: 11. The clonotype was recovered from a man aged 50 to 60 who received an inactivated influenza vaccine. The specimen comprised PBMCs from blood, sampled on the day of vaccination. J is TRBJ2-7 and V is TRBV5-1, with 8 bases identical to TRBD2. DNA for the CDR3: TGCGCCAGCAGCCCACGGGAGGGACGGATGACCTACGAGCAGTACTTC. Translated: CASSPREGRMTYEQYF.